This TCR beta chain stems from a study of identifying expanded T cells in peripheral blood (dated by TCRdb to between 2017 and 2020). Study-level background: Technical replicates were generated by sequencing separate aliquots of the same genomic DNA pool, with four replicates compared pairwise.

During the collection period, no infections or other immune events were recorded for the healthy donors. Time-dependent variance in a beta-binomial model of T-cell clone differential abundance was calibrated using healthy-donor blood repertoires as a training cohort. There were roughly 10 healthy donors in the training cohort, of whom 3 were female and 7 were male. An age range of roughly 29 to 65 years, with an average of 43 years, was recorded for the donors. Obtained from a commercial supplier, whole blood was collected from each healthy donor at three time points set two to three weeks apart. For immunosequencing, genomic DNA was extracted from unsorted whole blood. TCRbeta CDR3 regions were profiled with the immunoSEQ Assay using bias-controlled multiplex PCR amplification of genomic DNA. Processing in the source paper ran as follows. The absolute abundance of each unique TCRbeta CDR3 region was quantified after sequences were collapsed and filtered. Two models were used to test differential abundance: a binomial model (Fisher-equivalent) and a beta-binomial model that adds time-dependent variance fitted from healthy donors. Clones with fewer than 5 combined templates were removed, and differential abundance was called for clones with a Benjamini-Hochberg FDR below 0.01. Using the form v = (b*log(k)+a)^2, the beta-binomial variance was modeled as a function of the total template count across the two samples. TCRdb provides this immuneACCESS table in a form limited to in-frame rearrangements. Some clones are lacking; in checked studies, under half of them reflect an unresolved V gene, and why the rest are absent is not known. The DNA was the basis for D and trimming; V, J and clone size are from that table. The sample table contains 70,000 to 95,000 clones; only one count was recorded for 85% to 90% of them. 3.5% to 5% of the sample goes to the ten largest clones.

The study at large found these results: Around 1.2 differentially abundant clones were flagged by the binomial model between technical replicates, whereas about 16 and 19 were flagged over around two weeks and four weeks, respectively. The authors expected biological variance in healthy repertoires might increase further over much longer intervals such as months to years. For all healthy donors, the variance in clone template counts between approximately two-week samples rose significantly as total template count increased. The beta-binomial model significantly reduced the number of clones called differentially abundant and the false-positive rate across all healthy-donor time intervals.

Ends trimmed: V by 5 bases, J by 7 bases; bases unmatched to a gene: 21. The germline V gene gives CDR1 as MDHEN and CDR2 as SYDVKM. The CDR3 measures 20 amino acids from cysteine to phenylalanine. The entry retains the CDR3 DNA only, 60 bases that are in frame from base 1. Regarding this clone: The clone's antigen remains unknown. One base away there is no much larger clone; base qualities are not given.

Here the chain combines TRBV28 and TRBJ2-1; TRBD2 matches 12 bases in the middle. The TCR originated in a person aged 18-70 years in good health. Sequencing used blood. In nucleotide form, the sequence is TGTGCCAGCAGTCGAAACCGTAGACTAGCGGGGGCCCTCGGCTATAATGAGCAGTTCTTC. It translates to CASSRNRRLAGALGYNEQFF. Here the CDR3 is joined to the reference TRBV28 and TRBJ2-1 genes, and the full variable domain is: DVKVTQSSRYLVKRTGEKVFLECVQDMDHENMFWYRQDPGLGLRLIYFSYDVKMKEKGDIPEGYSVSREKKERFSLILESASTNQTSMYLCASSRNRRLAGALGYNEQFFGPGTRLTVL.